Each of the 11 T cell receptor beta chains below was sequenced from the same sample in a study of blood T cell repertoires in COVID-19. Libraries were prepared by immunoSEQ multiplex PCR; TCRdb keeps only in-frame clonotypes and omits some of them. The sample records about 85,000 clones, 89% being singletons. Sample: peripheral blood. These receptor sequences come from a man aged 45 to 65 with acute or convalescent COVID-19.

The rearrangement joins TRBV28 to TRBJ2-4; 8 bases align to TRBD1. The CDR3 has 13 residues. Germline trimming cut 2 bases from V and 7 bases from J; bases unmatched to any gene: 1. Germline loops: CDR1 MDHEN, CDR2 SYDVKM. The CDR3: CASSLQGANIQYF. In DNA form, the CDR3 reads TGTGCCAGCAGTTTACAGGGGGCGAACATTCAGTACTTC.

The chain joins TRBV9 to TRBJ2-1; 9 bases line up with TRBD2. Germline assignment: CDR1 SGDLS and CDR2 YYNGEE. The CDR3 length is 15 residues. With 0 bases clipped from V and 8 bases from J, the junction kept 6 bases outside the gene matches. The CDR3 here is CASSVVGLAHDEQFF. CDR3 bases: TGTGCCAGCAGCGTAGTGGGACTAGCCCACGATGAGCAGTTCTTC.

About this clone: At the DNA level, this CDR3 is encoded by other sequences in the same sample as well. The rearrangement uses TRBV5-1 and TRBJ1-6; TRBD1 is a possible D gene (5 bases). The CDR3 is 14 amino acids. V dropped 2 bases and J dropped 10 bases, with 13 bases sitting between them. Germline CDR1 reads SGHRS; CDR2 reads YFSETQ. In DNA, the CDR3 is TGCGCCAGCAGCTTCGGGCAGGGTAACTCACCCCTCCACTTT. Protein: CASSFGQGNSPLHF.

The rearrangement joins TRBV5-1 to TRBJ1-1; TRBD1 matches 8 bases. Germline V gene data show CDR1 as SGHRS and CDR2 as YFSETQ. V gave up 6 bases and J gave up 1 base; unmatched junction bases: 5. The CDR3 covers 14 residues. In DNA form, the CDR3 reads TGCGCCAGCAAGACAGGGGCGGGGAACACTGAAGCTTTCTTT. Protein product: CASKTGAGNTEAFF. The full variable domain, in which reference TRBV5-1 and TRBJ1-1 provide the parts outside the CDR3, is KAGVTQTPRYLIKTRGQQVTLSCSPISGHRSVSWYQQTPGQGLQFLFEYFSETQRNKGNFPGRFSGRQFSNSRSEMNVSTLELGDSALYLCASKTGAGNTEAFFGQGTRLTVV.

CDR3: CASSQVQGGQGQPQHF. The CDR3 bases are TGTGCCAGCAGCCAAGTTCAAGGAGGACAGGGGCAGCCCCAGCATTTT. This rearrangement joins TRBV4-2 to TRBJ1-5, with 9 bases identical to TRBD1. The length of the CDR3 is 16 residues. CDR1 is LGHNA and CDR2 is YNFKEQ in the germline V gene. Germline trimming cut 1 base from V and 7 bases from J; bases unmatched to any gene: 8.

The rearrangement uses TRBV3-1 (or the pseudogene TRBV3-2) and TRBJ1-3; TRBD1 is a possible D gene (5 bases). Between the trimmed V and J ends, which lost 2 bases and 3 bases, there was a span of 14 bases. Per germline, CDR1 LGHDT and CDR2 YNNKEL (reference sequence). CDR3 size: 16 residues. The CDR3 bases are TGTGCCAGCAGCCAAAGGGGCGGCAATCTTGGAAACACCATATATTTT. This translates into CASSQRGGNLGNTIYF.

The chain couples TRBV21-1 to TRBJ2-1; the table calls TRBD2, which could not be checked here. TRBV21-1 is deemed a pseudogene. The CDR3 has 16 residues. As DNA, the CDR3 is TGTGCCAGCTGGCGGGGACTCCCAGGGTTTTACAATGAGCAGTTCTTC. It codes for CASWRGLPGFYNEQFF.

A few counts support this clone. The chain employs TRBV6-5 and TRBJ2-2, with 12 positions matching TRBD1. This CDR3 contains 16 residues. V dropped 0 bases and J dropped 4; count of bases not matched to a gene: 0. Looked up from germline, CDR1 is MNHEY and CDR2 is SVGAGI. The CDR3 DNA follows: TGTGCCAGCAGTTACTCGGGACAGGGGGCCACCGGGGAGCTGTTTTTT. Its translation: CASSYSGQGATGELFF.

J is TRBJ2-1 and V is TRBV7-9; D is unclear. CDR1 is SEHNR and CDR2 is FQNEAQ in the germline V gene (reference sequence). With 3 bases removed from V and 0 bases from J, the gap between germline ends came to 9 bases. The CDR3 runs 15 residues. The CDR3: CASSFRVGSYNEQFF. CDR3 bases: TGTGCCAGCAGCTTTCGGGTAGGCTCCTACAATGAGCAGTTCTTC.

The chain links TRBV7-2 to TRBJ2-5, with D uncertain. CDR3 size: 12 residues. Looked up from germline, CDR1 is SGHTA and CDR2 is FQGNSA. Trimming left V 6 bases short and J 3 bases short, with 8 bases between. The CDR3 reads CASSQAEETQYF. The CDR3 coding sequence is TGTGCCAGCAGTCAGGCCGAAGAGACCCAGTACTTC.

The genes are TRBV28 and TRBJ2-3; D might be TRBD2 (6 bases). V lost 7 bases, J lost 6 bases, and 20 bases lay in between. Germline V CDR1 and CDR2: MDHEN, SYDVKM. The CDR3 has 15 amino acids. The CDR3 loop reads CASKMELALWDTQYF. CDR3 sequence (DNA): TGTGCCAGCAAAATGGAGCTAGCGCTTTGGGATACGCAGTATTTT.